Included here is one T cell receptor (beta chain) sequence, with context. This entry comes from a study of blood T cell repertoires in COVID-19. About the research overall: The United States, Italy and Spain supplied acute and convalescent COVID-19 samples.

The data were produced by immunoSEQ multiplex PCR, yet TCRdb's version contains in-frame clones alone and is incomplete. The data show around 84,000 clones, about 87% seen once. The sequencing input was peripheral blood. The receptor was isolated from a man over 45 with active COVID-19.

The CDR3 bases are TGTGCCAGCAGTCCCCGACAGGGATATTCCTATGGCTACACCTTC. Protein: CASSPRQGYSYGYTF. The chain is built from TRBV27 and TRBJ1-2, with 7 bases fitting TRBD1. Germline V gene data show CDR1 as MNHEY and CDR2 as SMNVEV (reference sequence). V lost 5 bases to trimming and J lost 4 bases; unmatched junction nucleotides: 10. CDR3 length: 15 residues.